This is a list of T cell receptor beta chains from one sample in a study of spatial heterogeneity in lung cancer. In TCRdb, the 5' RACE reads were re-called with MiXCR into one record per CDR3 protein. In the table there are about 45,000 distinct CDR3 sequences, 12% of which are singletons. The sequences come from PBMCs, collected at surgery. The receptors here all came from a female donor with early-stage non-small cell lung cancer. The CDR3 runs from the conserved cysteine through the conserved F or W. D genes are given only for firm matches. For some rows the clone size is stated as once, few or many, or as a class when expanded; others skip it.

V: TRBV7-2; D: .; size: few; length: 16; J: TRBJ2-3; DNA: TGTGCCAGCAGCCAAGAGGTCAGGGGGGTCTCAGATACGCAGTATTTT; CDR3: CASSQEVRGVSDTQYF
V: TRBV6-2/TRBV6-3; D: TRBD1; size: few; length: 13; J: TRBJ2-7; DNA: TGTGCCAGCAGAAGGACAGGGGTCTACGAGCAGTACTTC; CDR3: CASRRTGVYEQYF
V: TRBV6-2/TRBV6-3; D: TRBD2; size: few; length: 18; J: TRBJ2-3; DNA: TGTGCCGCAACGCCAGTGGCTAGCGGGGGCCCTAGCACAGATACGCAGTATTTT; CDR3: CAATPVASGGPSTDTQYF
V: TRBV7-8; D: .; size: few; length: 16; J: TRBJ1-5; DNA: TGTGCCAGCAGCCAATACAGGGTAGGGGGCAATCAGCCCCAGCATTTT; CDR3: CASSQYRVGGNQPQHF
V: TRBV27; D: .; size: .; length: 13; J: TRBJ2-5; DNA: TGTGCCAGCAGTTTAGGAGGGGCGGAGACCCAGTACTTC; CDR3: CASSLGGAETQYF
V: TRBV6-2/TRBV6-3; D: .; size: many; length: 15; J: TRBJ2-1; DNA: TGTGCCAGCAGACCGGACCCGGGGGCTTACAATGAGCAGTTCTTC; CDR3: CASRPDPGAYNEQFF
V: TRBV6-5; D: .; size: many; length: 13; J: TRBJ2-4; DNA: TGTGCCAGCAGTTACTCGGAAAAAAACATTCAGTACTTC; CDR3: CASSYSEKNIQYF
V: TRBV2; D: .; size: many; length: 14; J: TRBJ2-4; DNA: TGTGCCAGCAGGTCGAAGGGGGCCAAAAACATTCAGTACTTC; CDR3: CASRSKGAKNIQYF
V: TRBV7-9; D: TRBD1; size: many; length: 15; J: TRBJ2-7; DNA: TGTGCCAGCAGCAACCCGACAGGGATCGATTACGAGCAGTACTTC; CDR3: CASSNPTGIDYEQYF
V: TRBV5-1; D: .; size: many; length: 14; J: TRBJ1-2; DNA: TGCGCCAGCAGCTTGGACGTCGGAGTCTATGGCTACACCTTC; CDR3: CASSLDVGVYGYTF
V: TRBV29-1; D: .; size: few; length: 10; J: TRBJ2-4; DNA: TGCAGCGTTGAAGGTGACATTCAGTACTTC; CDR3: CSVEGDIQYF
V: TRBV6-2/TRBV6-3; D: .; size: .; length: 14; J: TRBJ2-3; DNA: TGTGCCAGCAGCAAACCGGGATTCACAGATACGCAGTATTTT; CDR3: CASSKPGFTDTQYF
V: TRBV7-8; D: TRBD2; size: .; length: 15; J: TRBJ2-3; DNA: TGTGCCAGCAGCGGAACTAGCGGGGCGGCGGATACGCAGTATTTT; CDR3: CASSGTSGAADTQYF
V: TRBV7-8; D: .; size: many; length: 13; J: TRBJ1-2; DNA: TGTGCCAGCAGCCCGGAAGACAGCTATGGCTACACCTTC; CDR3: CASSPEDSYGYTF
V: TRBV6-5; D: .; size: few; length: 14; J: TRBJ1-1; DNA: TGTGCCAGCAGTTATCTGCCCTTGAACACTGAAGCTTTCTTT; CDR3: CASSYLPLNTEAFF
V: TRBV30; D: .; size: many; length: 13; J: TRBJ1-3; DNA: TGTGCCTGGAGCACAGGTTCAGGAAACACCATATATTTT; CDR3: CAWSTGSGNTIYF
V: TRBV15; D: .; size: .; length: 15; J: TRBJ2-2; DNA: TGTGCCACCAGCAGAGATGTAGGGGACACCGGGGAGCTGTTTTTT; CDR3: CATSRDVGDTGELFF
V: TRBV6-1; D: TRBD1; size: many; length: 20; J: TRBJ1-5; DNA: TGTGCCAGCAGGAAACTTGTTAGGACAGGGGAATCTTATAGCAATCAGCCCCAGCATTTT; CDR3: CASRKLVRTGESYSNQPQHF
V: TRBV14; D: .; size: .; length: 13; J: TRBJ2-7; DNA: TGTGCCAGCAGCCAAGCCGCAGGGTGGTGGCAGTACTTC; CDR3: CASSQAAGWWQYF
V: TRBV7-8; D: TRBD1; size: .; length: 16; J: TRBJ2-6; DNA: TGTGCCAGCAGCCGGACAGGGGGCACGGGGGCCAACGTCCTGACTTTC; CDR3: CASSRTGGTGANVLTF
V: TRBV4-2; D: .; size: few; length: 16; J: TRBJ2-2; DNA: TGTGCCAGCAGCCCCGAACCGGGACCGACCACCGGGGAGCTGTTTTTT; CDR3: CASSPEPGPTTGELFF
V: TRBV4-3; D: .; size: many; length: 15; J: TRBJ2-1; DNA: TGCGCCAGCAGCCAAAGCGGAGGGATAAACAATGAGCAGTTCTTC; CDR3: CASSQSGGINNEQFF
V: TRBV20-1; D: .; size: few; length: 16; J: TRBJ2-2; DNA: TGCAGTGCTAGAGCTTTTGGGAGACTAGGGGTCGGGGAGCTGTTTTTT; CDR3: CSARAFGRLGVGELFF
V: TRBV19; D: .; size: few; length: 16; J: TRBJ2-1; DNA: TGTGCCAGTAGTATAGACGCGGGGGCAATTTACAATGAGCAGTTCTTC; CDR3: CASSIDAGAIYNEQFF
V: TRBV6-2/TRBV6-3; D: .; size: many; length: 11; J: TRBJ2-7; DNA: TGTGCCAGCAGTTTCTCCTACGAGCAGTACTTC; CDR3: CASSFSYEQYF
V: TRBV6-1; D: .; size: .; length: 12; J: TRBJ2-3; DNA: TGTGCCAGTCTAACACGGTGGGATACGCAGTATTTT; CDR3: CASLTRWDTQYF
V: TRBV7-2; D: TRBD1; size: few; length: 16; J: TRBJ2-4; DNA: TGTGCCAGCAGCTTAGGAGGGGGCTCAGCCAAAAACATTCAGTACTTC; CDR3: CASSLGGGSAKNIQYF
V: TRBV7-2; D: .; size: few; length: 15; J: TRBJ2-6; DNA: TGTGCCAGCAGCCCAGGGTCGGGTGGGGCCAACGTCCTGACTTTC; CDR3: CASSPGSGGANVLTF
V: TRBV30; D: .; size: .; length: 11; J: TRBJ2-7; DNA: TGTGCCTGGAGTGTGGGATTTGAGCAGTACTTC; CDR3: CAWSVGFEQYF
V: TRBV19; D: TRBD1; size: .; length: 16; J: TRBJ1-5; DNA: TGTGCCAGTAGTATCGAAAGACAGGGCCCCAATCAGCCCCAGCATTTT; CDR3: CASSIERQGPNQPQHF
V: TRBV4-2; D: .; size: .; length: 17; J: TRBJ2-7; DNA: TGTGCCAGCAGCCAGGCACAAGGGGCCCAAAGCTCCTACGAGCAGTACTTC; CDR3: CASSQAQGAQSSYEQYF
V: TRBV29-1; D: .; size: .; length: 9; J: TRBJ2-1; DNA: TGCAGCACTGGGGGGGAGCAGTTCTTC; CDR3: CSTGGEQFF
V: TRBV9; D: .; size: .; length: 13; J: TRBJ2-2; DNA: TGTGCCAGCAGCGTAAGCGACACCGGGGAGCTGTTTTTT; CDR3: CASSVSDTGELFF
V: TRBV20-1; D: .; size: .; length: 12; J: TRBJ1-1; DNA: TGCAGTGCTAAGAGGGGGAACACTGAAGCTTTCTTT; CDR3: CSAKRGNTEAFF
V: TRBV12-3/TRBV12-4; D: .; size: few; length: 20; J: TRBJ1-5; DNA: TGTGCCAGCAGTTTAGCGCGGCCGGTGGGGGAATTGGGGGCAAATCAGCCCCAGCATTTT; CDR3: CASSLARPVGELGANQPQHF
V: TRBV20-1; D: .; size: many; length: 15; J: TRBJ2-5; DNA: TGCAGTGCTAGGCGGCAGGGGGGAGGCCAAGAGACCCAGTACTTC; CDR3: CSARRQGGGQETQYF